The rows below give T cell receptor beta chains drawn from one sample of a study of CD8+CD57+ T cells in acquired aplastic anemia. TCRdb reprocessed the reads via MiXCR and lists one record per CDR3 protein. The sample holds under 250,000 distinct CDR3 sequences; 30% to 40% are singletons and the top ten take more than 0.95%. The sample taken for sequencing was sorted CD4+, CD8+, or CD8+CD57+ T cells (not recorded which) from PBMCs. All receptors come from a human donor in good health, serving as a control. CDR3s leave out the opening cysteine and the closing phenylalanine or tryptophan. Fields, in order: J gene, V gene, CDR3 length, clone size, CDR3 protein. Expanded clones are given a class, and other clones once, few, many or no size at all.

>TRBJ1-4|TRBV30|12|.
AWSVGGASEKLF
>TRBJ2-7|TRBV7-8|12|many
ASSWGPAPWEQY
>TRBJ2-3|TRBV7-3|12|.
ASSLTAGSITQY
>TRBJ2-5|TRBV4-1|9|many
ASSKGETQY
>TRBJ1-3|TRBV19|14|.
ASSLSTGSSGNTIY
>TRBJ2-5|TRBV10-3|11|.
AISEGFLETRY
>TRBJ2-3|TRBV11-1|16|many
ASSGTKRGGLSTDTQY
>TRBJ2-7|TRBV2|12|many
ASSVGAGIREQY
>TRBJ2-7|TRBV15|14|many
ATSGGLAGVFYEQY
>TRBJ1-1|TRBV10-3|9|.
AIGLGTEAF
>TRBJ2-6|TRBV5-5|13|.
ASSFMGTGANVLT
>TRBJ1-1|TRBV29-1|10|.
SVERTGGDAF
>TRBJ1-2|TRBV15|12|many
ATSRAGQGDYYT
>TRBJ1-1|TRBV12-3/TRBV12-4|13|.
ASVRDRTGTGEAF
>TRBJ1-3|TRBV11-2|15|many
ASSLIPQGWSGNTIY
>TRBJ1-2|TRBV29-1|10|.
SVDKGIRGYT
>TRBJ1-2|TRBV29-1|10|many
SGGYSNYGYT
>TRBJ2-7|TRBV7-6|13|many
ASSSYPLGAPEQY
>TRBJ2-3|TRBV6-1|12|.
ASSGRGATDTQY
>TRBJ1-2|TRBV19|13|many
ASSISGQSNYGYT
>TRBJ2-1|TRBV11-2|14|.
ASSTRTSLVGDEQF
>TRBJ1-1|TRBV12-3/TRBV12-4|11|.
ASSAQSNTEAF
>TRBJ1-1|TRBV6-1|12|few
ASSQQAANTEAF
>TRBJ2-3|TRBV6-1|13|.
ACSRQRGGTDTQY
>TRBJ2-7|TRBV2|11|few
ASSPYTSYEQY
>TRBJ2-7|TRBV7-9|14|many
ASSPARRTGTYEQY
>TRBJ2-1|TRBV25-1|13|.
ASSESRGVYNEQF
>TRBJ1-6|TRBV2|12|many
ASSEHRNNSPLH
>TRBJ2-1|TRBV5-1|12|.
ASSLILAGDEQF
>TRBJ1-1|TRBV25-1|10|.
ASAAGVTEAF
>TRBJ2-7|TRBV15|12|.
ATSRDYRNYEQY
>TRBJ2-1|TRBV6-1|13|few
ASSQQNQAYNEQF
>TRBJ1-2|TRBV10-3|12|.
AITGTGANYGYT
>TRBJ1-6|TRBV20-1|12|many
SAPDGTTNSPLH
>TRBJ2-7|TRBV2|12|.
ASSGDRDSYEQY
>TRBJ2-2|TRBV25-1|12|.
TSSAYANTGELF
>TRBJ2-3|TRBV7-9|15|many
ASSLHRDRGSQGGQY
>TRBJ1-6|TRBV24-1|12|.
ATSDSGANSPLH
>TRBJ1-5|TRBV14|13|.
ASSQGLRSNQPQH
>TRBJ2-5|TRBV9|11|many
ASSVATWETQY
>TRBJ2-4|TRBV20-1|12|.
SVTKGGAENIQY
>TRBJ2-5|TRBV5-4|12|few
ASSLVGLQETQY
>TRBJ1-2|TRBV29-1|12|many
SVSPGGGNYGYT
>TRBJ2-7|TRBV7-2|12|many
ASSLGNRVYEQY
>TRBJ1-4|TRBV30|11|.
AWGRMGVEKLF
>TRBJ2-7|TRBV29-1|13|.
SVVGDRPTSYEQY